This TCR beta chain was identified in a study of OX40 agonist ivuxolimab in advanced cancers. With regard to the full study: The costimulatory receptor OX40 (CD134) was targeted by ivuxolimab, a fully human IgG2 agonistic monoclonal antibody. Intravenous ivuxolimab was administered to patients every 2 weeks at six dose levels: 0.01, 0.1, 0.3, 1.5, 3 and 10 mg/kg. Among the 50 to 55 dose-escalation patients, around 20 had hepatocellular carcinoma, roughly 15 melanoma, 9 renal cell carcinoma and 9 head and neck cancer. In the dose-escalation cohort, 65% to 85% of patients were male, and the mean age was 60 years with a range of roughly 23 to 90. Prior anti-PD-1, anti-PD-L1 or anti-CTLA-4 therapy was permitted, and checkpoint inhibitors had been received by 40% to 50% of dose-escalation patients. Three dose-escalation patients achieved partial responses, one with hepatocellular carcinoma and two with cutaneous melanoma. The purpose of peripheral TCRbeta sequencing was to test whether ivuxolimab changed TCR sequence diversity and led to clonal T-cell expansion. The paper covers the monotherapy dose-escalation part of the phase I ivuxolimab trial, which included N ≈ 50 patients.

Genomic DNA was extracted from sorted cells for sequencing of the TCRbeta CDR3 region. The immunoSEQ Assay was used to sequence the TCRbeta CDR3 regions. TCRdb re-hosts the immuneACCESS table, in-frame sequences only. Its copies lack some clones; in the studies checked, an unresolved V gene accounts for under half of them, and the cause for the rest is not known. Counted in this sample were approximately 58,000 clones; roughly four fifths of them appeared once. The ten largest make up almost 1.5% of the sample. Study-level results and caveats: Low levels of normalized T-cell clonal expansion were also seen in some nonresponding patients. At doses of 0.1 to 3.0 mg/kg, clonal expansion of both CD4+ and CD8+ blood T cells was observed from baseline to week 6. After ivuxolimab, expanded clones were on average more numerous among CD8+ T cells than among CD4+ T cells. In the 0.1-3.0 mg/kg groups, partial responders had among the lowest normalized peripheral clonal expansion, particularly in CD8+ T cells. The antigen specificity of the peripheral T cells that underwent clonal expansion was not determined.

The trial excluded patients who had a history of autoimmune disease or were on systemic immunosuppression. Peripheral blood for TCR sequencing was collected from all dose cohorts at baseline, on cycle 4 day 1, and on cycle 7 day 1. The samples were taken from a phase I, first-in-human, multicenter, open-label dose-escalation trial of ivuxolimab. Adults with locally advanced or metastatic head and neck squamous cell, hepatocellular, melanoma or renal cell carcinoma were enrolled in the trial. Before TCR sequencing, CD4+ T cells and CD8+ T cells were sorted from peripheral blood as separate populations. Note on this clone: The antigen this receptor binds is unknown. Within one base of it there is no much larger clone, and no base qualities were kept.

V is clipped by 0 bases and J by 0 bases, and the sequence between their germline boundaries is 10 bases long. Taken from cysteine to phenylalanine, the CDR3 has 15 residues. The CDR3 DNA has 45 bases and is translated from base 1. CDR1 and CDR2 were assigned from the germline V gene (reference sequence) as SGHNT and YYREEE. This receptor was obtained from an adult with an advanced solid tumor such as melanoma, head and neck, liver or kidney cancer. The V and J segments used are TRBV5-4 and TRBJ2-7; the D element could tentatively be TRBD1 or TRBD2, as 5 bases agree for each. The sample consisted of CD4+ or CD8+ T cells sorted from blood, taken in a trial of the OX40 agonist ivuxolimab. This receptor carries the CDR3 CASSLAGTLSYEQYF. The bases read TGTGCCAGCAGCTTGGCCGGGACCCTCTCCTACGAGCAGTACTTC.